The 9 T cell receptor beta chains given below trace back to one sample, sequenced in a study of T cells in women clearing cervical HPV infection. Produced via immunoSEQ multiplex PCR; TCRdb's table is partial and in-frame only. The sample data list tens of thousands of clones. The sequenced sample consisted of blood buffy coat. The origin of the receptors is a woman aged 18-70 years with a cervical HPV16 infection that either progressed to CIN3+ or cleared (not recorded which).

Notes on this clone: The read halts 3 residues ahead of the CDR3 end, with the missing end drawn from the germline J gene. This sequence joins TRBV14 and TRBJ2-7; D possibly corresponds to TRBD1 (5 bases). Per germline, CDR1 SGHDN and CDR2 FVKESK. The V end lost 1 base, the J end lost 6 bases, and 13 bases lay between the germline ends. This CDR3 region has 14 residues. This CDR3 reads CASSQAKVGAEQYF. The DNA read from the CDR3 is TGTGCCAGCAGCCAAGCAAAGGTAGGGGCCGAG. Combining the CDR3 with reference TRBV14 and TRBJ2-7 gives the whole variable domain EAGVTQFPSHSVIEKGQTVTLRCDPISGHDNLYWYRRVMGKEIKFLLHFVKESKQDESGMPNNRFLAERTGGTYSTLKVQPAELEDSGVYFCASSQAKVGAEQYFGPGTRLTVT.

A note on this clone: The read ends 3 residues before the CDR3 terminus; that terminus is restored from the germline J gene. The chain has TRBV29-1 and TRBJ1-1; 9 nucleotides line up with TRBD1. From germline, CDR1 is SQVTM and CDR2 ANQGSEA. The ends lost 6 bases at V and 5 bases at J; junction bases unmatched: 10. CDR3 length equals 14 residues. The part of the CDR3 DNA that was read is TGCAGCGTCCTTATTGACAGGGGGGGAACTGAA. Protein product: CSVLIDRGGTE. The CDR3 reads in full as CSVLIDRGGTEAFF.

Remarks on this clone: Sequencing ends 3 residues short of the CDR3 end; the germline J gene provides the rest. V gene TRBV20-1 combines with J gene TRBJ2-1, with 11 bases lining up with TRBD2. Germline assignment: CDR1 DFQATT and CDR2 SNEGSKA (reference sequence). This CDR3 has 15 residues. After removal of 0 bases from V and 6 bases from J, the junction contained 4 bases not matched to a gene. CDR3 protein: CSARDVTSGGNEQFF. CDR3 DNA, as far as it was read: TGCAGTGCTAGAGATGTCACTAGCGGGGGCAATGAG.

In regard to this clone: Coverage ceases 3 residues before the CDR3 finishes, and the germline J gene fills in the end. The chain combines TRBV19 with TRBJ1-1, with 8 bases matching TRBD1. Trimming took 7 bases from V and 7 from J; bases not matched to a gene: 8. The CDR3 is made up of 13 amino acids. Germline V lookup: CDR1 LNHDA, CDR2 SQIVND (reference sequence). CDR3 in amino acids: CASNFQGAIEAFF. The DNA read from the CDR3 is TGTGCCAGTAATTTTCAGGGGGCGATTGAA.

In the case of this clone: From the germline J gene comes the end of the CDR3, since the read stops 3 residues before it. This chain joins TRBV30 and TRBJ2-5; TRBD1 matches at 7 bases. The length of the CDR3 is 15 residues. J was trimmed by 5 bases and V by 0 bases; bases with no gene match: 9. Germline loops: CDR1 GTSNPN, CDR2 SVGIG (reference sequence). This chain's CDR3 is CAWSVFDREWETQYF. CDR3 DNA (partial): TGTGCCTGGAGTGTATTCGACAGGGAGTGGGAGACC.

Comments on this clone: Read coverage stops 3 residues before the CDR3 terminus; the germline J gene supplies the remainder. V is TRBV6-2 or TRBV6-3 and J is TRBJ1-1, with D possibly being TRBD1 (5 bases). This CDR3 contains 12 residues. V was cut by 7 bases and J by 3 bases, with 9 bases left in between. Germline CDR1 is MNHEY and CDR2 is SVGEGT. This CDR3 reads CASNRQDTEAFF. The part of the CDR3 DNA that was read is TGTGCCAGCAACAGGCAGGACACTGAA.

Regarding this clone: The observed sequence ends 3 residues before the CDR3 terminus, with the missing tail filled in from the germline J gene. V is TRBV19 and J is TRBJ1-6; 10 bases match TRBD1. The CDR3 sequence is 16 residues long. J gave up 5 bases and V 6 bases, and 7 bases lay outside the gene matches. CDR1 is LNHDA, CDR2 SQIVND, per germline (reference sequence). Partial CDR3 DNA: TGTGCCAGTAGCACCCGGGACAGGGGAAATAATTCACCC. It codes for CASSTRDRGNNSP. Given in full, the CDR3 is CASSTRDRGNNSPLHF.

In regard to this clone: The CDR3 goes on 3 residues after the read ends, and that part is filled in from the germline J gene. The chain links TRBV7-3 to TRBJ1-1; unclear D gene. Germline V gene sequence: CDR1 SGHTA, CDR2 FQGTGA. V shed 3 bases and J shed 2 bases, with 7 bases lying between them. The CDR3 consists of 13 residues. CDR3 sequence reads: CASSFSQNTEAFF. The part of the CDR3 DNA that was read is TGTGCCAGCAGCTTTTCACAAAACACTGAA.

Points on this clone: The CDR3 end lies 3 residues beyond the end of the read and is filled in from the germline J gene. This sequence joins TRBV20-1 and TRBJ1-6; 9 bases map to TRBD1. Germline V CDR1 and CDR2: DFQATT, SNEGSKA (reference sequence). V shed 4 bases and J 10 bases; nucleotides not matched to a gene: 5. The CDR3 contains 13 residues. The CDR3 DNA, read in part, is TGCAGTGCTAACCCGGGACAGGGCTCACCC. Protein: CSANPGQGSP. The complete CDR3 protein is CSANPGQGSPLHF.